A single TCR beta chain is shown here with its context. The target antigen is unknown. iRepertoire HTBI primers and Arm-PCR of CDR3 regions built TCR beta libraries. TCRdb recomputed calls from the multiplex PCR reads with MiXCR, one row per CDR3 protein. The table has about 450,000 distinct CDR3 sequences, 12% to 15% seen once; the top ten hold approximately 17%. The sample's time point: newly diagnosed GD, antithyroid drugs for less than 3 months. Following extraction of RNA from PBMCs, that RNA was used to make the TCR library. American Thyroid Association guidelines defined Graves' disease diagnosis. The EDTA tubes were filled with around 9 milliliters of drawn peripheral blood. This sample stems from a study of regulatory T cells in long-lasting Graves disease. The CDR3 is made up of 12 amino acids. Germline-derived CDR1 and CDR2 are SGHAT and FQNNGV. V lost 2 bases and J lost 5, with 6 bases in between.

Overall study findings and caveats: Samples came from peripheral blood alone, without thyroid tissue.

This sample was also put to use in a study of T cells in Graves' hyperthyroidism and ophthalmopathy.

This chain joins TRBV11-2 and TRBJ1-1; the D is unclear. The sample was peripheral blood mononuclear cells (PBMCs), taken at new diagnosis, from a patient treated with antithyroid drugs. The origin of this receptor is a woman aged 50 to 65 with Graves disease. The CDR3 spells CASSLIRTEAFF. DNA of the CDR3: TGTGCCAGCAGCTTAATACGGACTGAAGCTTTCTTT.